This T cell receptor (beta chain) is drawn from a study of blood T cell repertoires in COVID-19. In this sample, this clone turned up a few times. The CDR3 extends over 13 amino acids. Germline CDR1 SGHVS, CDR2 FQNEAQ. The repertoire was sequenced with immunoSEQ multiplex PCR; TCRdb's copy has only in-frame clones and lacks some. The sample gives about 93,000 clones, 65% to 90% of which show up once; over 15% is in the top ten. The chain has TRBV7-8 and TRBJ2-7; 10 bases are a match to TRBD1. Sequenced sample: peripheral blood. The clonotype comes from a woman of 80 years or more with acute or convalescent COVID-19. Here the CDR3 reads CAAGQGVSYEQYF. DNA for the CDR3: TGTGCGGCCGGACAGGGGGTATCGTACGAGCAGTACTTC.